A single sample is the source of the 5 T cell receptor beta chains below, sequenced in a study of tumor and adjacent non-tumor tissue in lung cancer. A modified ARM-PCR protocol with three rounds of nested PCR amplified TCRbeta. MiXCR, applied by TCRdb to the multiplex PCR reads, yields one record per CDR3 protein. The profile shows some 100,000 distinct CDR3 sequences, about 75% of them singletons. No cell sorting was done before RNA was extracted from the tissue. Source material: lung tumor tissue. These receptors were taken from a woman in her sixties with non-small cell lung cancer.

In its sample, this clonotype was seen many times. The gene calls are TRBV12-3 or TRBV12-4 and TRBJ2-2; maybe TRBD1 (5 bases). Deletions cut 6 bases from V and 4 bases from J, with 18 bases between. CDR3 length: 16 amino acids. CDR3 loop: CASRTDRTGPTGELFF. The DNA of the CDR3 is TGTGCCAGCAGGACCGACCGTACAGGCCCCACCGGGGAGCTGTTTTTT.

This clonotype was counted at least ten times. The chain combines TRBV6-6 with TRBJ1-2; 7 nucleotides agree with TRBD1. The CDR3 spans 13 residues. The trim removed 4 bases at V and 6 bases at J, leaving 5 bases unmatched. CDR1 and CDR2 (germline): MNHNY, SVGAGI (reference sequence). The CDR3 here is CASSSQGGNGYTF. DNA of the CDR3: TGTGCCAGCAGTTCTCAGGGGGGGAATGGCTACACCTTC.

As regards this clonotype: A much larger clone differs from this one at a single base, so this may be a read error. The chain couples TRBV6-2 or TRBV6-3 to TRBJ2-3; 8 nucleotides agree with TRBD1. V lost 4 bases and J lost 6; bases outside the gene matches: 12. This CDR3 contains 16 residues. CDR1 and CDR2 (germline): MNHEY, SVGEGT. In DNA, the CDR3 is TGTGCCAGCAGTTCCCTCGGACAGGGCGCATTGGATACGCAGTATTTT. Protein product: CASSSLGQGALDTQYF.

This clonotype was seen once. One junction end disagrees with the germline gene, perhaps due to a read error. CDR3 nucleotide sequence: TGTGCCAGCAGCTTGGTTGTGGGCCAGCAGTATTTC. Translating it yields CASSLVVGQQYF. The rearrangement uses TRBV7-9 and TRBJ2-7; D is uncertain. The CDR3 contains 12 residues. Per germline, CDR1 SEHNR and CDR2 FQNEAQ (reference sequence).

V usage is TRBV6-5 and J usage is TRBJ2-1; D unclear. The germline gives CDR1 MNHEY, CDR2 SVGAGI. This CDR3 comprises 15 residues. V lost 6 bases and J 4 bases, leaving 16 bases between the germline ends. The CDR3: CASSPPRNSYNEQFF. DNA for the CDR3: TGTGCCAGCAGCCCCCCGCGGAATTCATACAATGAGCAGTTCTTC.